These 7 T cell receptor beta chains share one sample of origin, sequenced in a study of spatial heterogeneity in lung cancer. Study conclusions and caveats: Tumor mutation counts were tracked by expanded intratumoral alpha and beta TCR counts.

Their antigens are not known. Time point noted: sample taken at primary tumor resection. A single record per CDR3 protein comes from TCRdb applying MiXCR to the 5' RACE reads. The profile shows about 9,400 distinct CDR3 sequences, approximately 6.3% of them singletons. Sample: lung tumor tissue, taken at surgery. The receptors here all came from a male donor with early-stage non-small cell lung cancer.

At least ten counts were recorded for this clonotype. This beta chain is off target for a library built for alpha chains, so its abundance means little. This rearrangement joins TRBV12-3 or TRBV12-4 to TRBJ2-1, with unresolved D. The CDR3 is 12 residues long. With 7 bases removed from V and 6 bases from J, the gap between germline ends came to 10 bases. CDR3 protein: CASTSHINEQFF. CDR3 sequence (DNA): TGTGCCAGCACCTCCCACATCAATGAGCAGTTCTTC.

As for this clonotype: This beta chain was picked up by a library intended for alpha chains and is off target, so its count carries little meaning. In DNA form, the CDR3 reads TGTGCCAGCAGCCCAGCTTCCGCTTCAAACATTCAGTACTTC. It translates to CASSPASASNIQYF. This chain links TRBV11-2 with TRBJ2-4; D unclear. This CDR3 contains 14 residues. The V gene lost 5 bases and the J gene lost 6 bases, with 14 bases spanning the gap. The germline gives CDR1 SGHAT, CDR2 FQNNGV. The entire variable domain, with the rest obtained from reference TRBV11-2 and TRBJ2-4, is as follows: EAGVAQSPRYKIIEKRQSVAFWCNPISGHATLYWYQQILGQGPKLLIQFQNNGVVDDSQLPKDRFSAERLKGVDSTLKIQPAKLEDSAVYLCASSPASASNIQYFGAGTRLSVL.

This clonotype came up a few times. Since the library was made to target alpha chains, this beta chain is a stray read and its abundance is not meaningful. The rearrangement joins TRBV20-1 to TRBJ2-3; the D gene is possibly TRBD2 (5 bases). Germline lookup yields CDR1 DFQATT and CDR2 SNEGSKA (reference sequence). V shed 1 base and J shed 0 bases, with 23 bases lying between them. The CDR3 length is 19 residues. The CDR3 region has the DNA TGCAGTGCTAGAGCCGTTTATTTGAAGGGAGTCCTAAGCACAGATACGCAGTATTTT. As protein: CSARAVYLKGVLSTDTQYF.

This clonotype was counted ten times or more. In a library made to pick up alpha chains, this beta chain is a stray read with a size that means little. The V gene is TRBV6-6, the J gene TRBJ1-1; D gene uncertain. The V gene lost 5 bases and the J gene lost 1 base, with 8 bases spanning the gap. This CDR3 contains 13 residues. Germline loops: CDR1 MNHNY, CDR2 SVGAGI (reference sequence). CDR3 coding DNA: TGTGCCAGCAGTCCTTACAGGAACACTGAAGCTTTCTTT. Its protein is CASSPYRNTEAFF.

This clonotype has ten or more counts. This beta chain is an off-target read within a library intended for alpha chains, so its frequency means little. The rearrangement joins TRBV30 to TRBJ1-5; 8 nucleotides agree with TRBD1. J was trimmed by 6 bases and V by 2 bases; bases with no gene match: 18. The CDR3 length is 18 residues. Germline CDR1 is GTSNPN and CDR2 is SVGIG (reference sequence). For the CDR3, the DNA is TGTGCCTGGAGTTTCTGGACAGGGCTGGGTGAGCGGGTTCAGCCCCAGCATTTT. This codes for CAWSFWTGLGERVQPQHF.

This clonotype was detected only a few times. This beta chain lies outside the target of a library built for alpha chains; its clone size means little. The chain is built from TRBV28 and TRBJ2-1, with D tentatively TRBD2 (5 bases). Looked up from germline, CDR1 is MDHEN and CDR2 is SYDVKM. Trimming shortened V by 7 bases and J by 0 bases, and 16 bases separated the two germline ends. This CDR3 spans 16 amino acids. Here the CDR3 reads CASTLIGGSSYNEQFF. DNA for the CDR3: TGTGCCAGCACCTTGATCGGAGGCAGCTCCTACAATGAGCAGTTCTTC. The full variable domain, in which reference TRBV28 and TRBJ2-1 provide the parts outside the CDR3, is DVKVTQSSRYLVKRTGEKVFLECVQDMDHENMFWYRQDPGLGLRLIYFSYDVKMKEKGDIPEGYSVSREKKERFSLILESASTNQTSMYLCASTLIGGSSYNEQFFGPGTRLTVL.

With regard to this clonotype: A library made for alpha chains picked up this beta chain off target, so its size means little. The rearrangement links TRBV5-4 to TRBJ1-1; D is ambiguous. Trimming stripped 4 bases from V and 4 bases from J, with 17 bases between. CDR3 length equals 15 residues. Germline V CDR1 and CDR2: SGHNT, YYREEE (reference sequence). The CDR3 bases are TGTGCCAGCAGCCCCCCTTTAGGGTCTTCCACTGAAGCTTTCTTT. Translated: CASSPPLGSSTEAFF.